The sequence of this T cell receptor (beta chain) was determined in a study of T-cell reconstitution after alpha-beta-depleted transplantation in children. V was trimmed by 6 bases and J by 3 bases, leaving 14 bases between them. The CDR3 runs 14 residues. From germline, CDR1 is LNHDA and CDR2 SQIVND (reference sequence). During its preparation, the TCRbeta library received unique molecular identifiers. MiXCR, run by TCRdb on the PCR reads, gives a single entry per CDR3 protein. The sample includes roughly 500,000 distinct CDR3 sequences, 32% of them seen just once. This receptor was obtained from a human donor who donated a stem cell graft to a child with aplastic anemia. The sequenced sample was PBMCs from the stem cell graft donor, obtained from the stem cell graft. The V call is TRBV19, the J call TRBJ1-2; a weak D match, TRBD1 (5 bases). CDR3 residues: CASRTAGHDYGYTF. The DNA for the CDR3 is TGTGCCAGTAGAACGGCAGGGCACGACTATGGCTACACCTTC.